The source of this TCR beta chain is a study of T cells after yellow fever vaccination. The overall study: Each low-cell-number fraction was prepared by means of SMART-Seq v4 Ultra Low Input.

In germline, CDR1 is KGHDR, CDR2 SFDVKD. The V and J ends lost 3 bases and 9 bases, in that order; junction bases with no gene match: 10. The CDR3 contains 16 residues. As to this clonotype: Antigen specificity is unknown.

A universal primer site and UMIs were added as TCR cDNA was made by 5'RACE template switching. TCRdb processed the 5' RACE reads anew with MiXCR; each CDR3 protein has one entry. Of hundreds of thousands of distinct CDR3 sequences in the sample, about 17% were seen once. Study outcomes and limitations: Most clones from primary vaccination resurfaced after the booster (roughly 96% CD4, around 90% CD8). Though weaker, the secondary response peaked faster, on day 5 versus 15.

This sequence originates from a man younger than 30 who received the YFV17D yellow fever vaccine. Sequenced material: PBMCs, taken 5 to 6 days after the first yellow fever vaccination. V usage is TRBV24-1 and J usage is TRBJ2-1, with 10 bases lining up with TRBD1. In DNA, the CDR3 is TGTGCCACCAGTGATCGAGCCGGGACAGGGGTGGGTGAGCAGTTCTTC. Translated: CATSDRAGTGVGEQFF.